This TCR beta chain was sequenced for a study of response to subunit inactivated influenza vaccine. General observations from the study: Only a handful of new T cells, the authors suggested, are recruited with each seasonal influenza vaccination.

TCRdb processed the RT-PCR reads anew with MiXCR; each CDR3 protein has one entry. Here the sample spans about 540,000 distinct CDR3 sequences, under 30% being singletons. This clonotype was found a few times. Its target is not known. This CDR3 region has 12 residues. Germline CDR1 SGHDN, CDR2 FVKESK. Trimming stripped 4 bases from V and 8 bases from J, with 8 bases between. These data were also filed under a second study, of T cells expressing NK-cell markers. From that study: cDNA encoding TCR beta was synthesized via 5'RACE template switching incorporating UMIs. It was sorted CD3+CD56+NKG2C+, CD3+CD56+NKG2C- and CD3+CD56-NKG2C+ T cells that supplied the TCR beta repertoires. There were four donors in whom these clonotypes also led the CD3+CD56-NKG2C+ fraction.

The sequence was obtained from a man aged 50-60 years who received an inactivated influenza vaccine. This chain links TRBV14 with TRBJ2-2; D gene uncertain. Sequenced here: CD4+ T cells sorted from PBMCs, sampled about 13 days after vaccination. CDR3: CASSLRWGELFF. In DNA, the CDR3 is TGTGCCAGCAGCCTACGCTGGGGGGAGCTGTTTTTT.